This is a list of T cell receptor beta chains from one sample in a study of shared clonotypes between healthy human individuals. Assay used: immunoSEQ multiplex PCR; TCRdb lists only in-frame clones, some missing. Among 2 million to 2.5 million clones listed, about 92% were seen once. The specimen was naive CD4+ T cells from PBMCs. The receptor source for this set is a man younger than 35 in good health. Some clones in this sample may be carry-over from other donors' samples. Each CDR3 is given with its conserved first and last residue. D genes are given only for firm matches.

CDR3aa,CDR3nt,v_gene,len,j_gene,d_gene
CASQAEKNTEAFF,TGTGCCAGCCAGGCAGAGAAGAACACTGAAGCTTTCTTT,TRBV2,13,TRBJ1-1,-
CASSAPGETDTQYF,TGTGCCAGCAGTGCCCCAGGGGAAACAGATACGCAGTATTTT,TRBV25-1,14,TRBJ2-3,-
CASSPPGPKTYEQYF,TGTGCCAGCTCACCTCCGGGACCAAAAACCTACGAGCAGTACTTC,TRBV18,15,TRBJ2-7,-
CASSDSGGMAFF,TGTGCCAGCAGCGATAGCGGGGGGATGGCGTTCTTC,TRBV9,12,TRBJ2-1,TRBD2
CASSPVATSEQFF,TGTGCCAGCAGTCCTGTTGCAACTTCTGAGCAGTTCTTC,TRBV6-4,13,TRBJ2-1,-
CASSLEGLAGNNEQFF,TGTGCCAGCAGCTTAGAAGGGCTAGCGGGGAACAATGAGCAGTTCTTC,TRBV11-2,16,TRBJ2-1,TRBD2
CAGSSHRGLDGYTF,TGTGCCGGCAGCTCCCACAGGGGGCTCGATGGCTACACCTTC,TRBV7-8,14,TRBJ1-2,TRBD1
CASRLAGVPGTQYF,TGTGCCAGTCGACTAGCGGGGGTCCCCGGGACCCAGTACTTC,TRBV30,14,TRBJ2-5,TRBD2
CASSSRSGNNEQFF,TGTGCCAGCAGTTCCCGCAGCGGAAATAATGAGCAGTTCTTC,TRBV7-9,14,TRBJ2-1,-
CASSLEGYNEQFF,TGTGCCAGCAGTTTAGAGGGCTACAATGAGCAGTTCTTC,TRBV27,13,TRBJ2-1,-
CASSAPTNYGYTF,TGTGCCAGCTCAGCTCCGACCAACTATGGCTACACCTTC,TRBV28,13,TRBJ1-2,-
CASSLGLADYNEQFF,TGTGCCAGCAGCTTGGGTCTAGCGGACTACAATGAGCAGTTCTTC,TRBV5-6,15,TRBJ2-1,TRBD2
CASSVDGNQPQHF,TGTGCCAGCAGCGTAGATGGCAATCAGCCCCAGCATTTT,TRBV9,13,TRBJ1-5,-
CASSLEGGLADTQYF,TGCGCCAGCAGCTTGGAGGGGGGGCTGGCAGATACGCAGTATTTT,TRBV5-1,15,TRBJ2-3,-
CASSLRDDNEQFF,TGTGCCAGCAGTCTAAGGGATGACAATGAGCAGTTCTTC,TRBV27,13,TRBJ2-1,-
CASSFGMVSEQYF,TGTGCCAGCAGCTTCGGGATGGTGAGCGAGCAGTACTTC,TRBV7-8,13,TRBJ2-7,-